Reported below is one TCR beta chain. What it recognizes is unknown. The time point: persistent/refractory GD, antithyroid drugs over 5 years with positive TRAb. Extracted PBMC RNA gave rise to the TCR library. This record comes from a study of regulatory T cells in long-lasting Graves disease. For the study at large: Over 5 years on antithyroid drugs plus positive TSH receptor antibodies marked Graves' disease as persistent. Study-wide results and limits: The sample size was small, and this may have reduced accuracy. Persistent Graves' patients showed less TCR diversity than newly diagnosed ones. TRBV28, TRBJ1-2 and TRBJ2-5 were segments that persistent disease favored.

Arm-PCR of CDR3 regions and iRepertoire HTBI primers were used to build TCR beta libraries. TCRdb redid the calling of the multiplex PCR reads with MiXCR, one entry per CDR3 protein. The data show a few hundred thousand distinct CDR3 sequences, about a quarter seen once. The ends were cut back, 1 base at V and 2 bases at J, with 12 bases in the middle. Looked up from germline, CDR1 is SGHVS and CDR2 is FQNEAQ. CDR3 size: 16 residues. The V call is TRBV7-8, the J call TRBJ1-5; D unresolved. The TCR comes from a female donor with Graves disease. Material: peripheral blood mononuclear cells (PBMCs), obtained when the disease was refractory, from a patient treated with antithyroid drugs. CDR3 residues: CASSLGVPIGNQPQHF. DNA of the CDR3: TGTGCCAGCAGCTTAGGCGTCCCCATAGGCAATCAGCCCCAGCATTTT.